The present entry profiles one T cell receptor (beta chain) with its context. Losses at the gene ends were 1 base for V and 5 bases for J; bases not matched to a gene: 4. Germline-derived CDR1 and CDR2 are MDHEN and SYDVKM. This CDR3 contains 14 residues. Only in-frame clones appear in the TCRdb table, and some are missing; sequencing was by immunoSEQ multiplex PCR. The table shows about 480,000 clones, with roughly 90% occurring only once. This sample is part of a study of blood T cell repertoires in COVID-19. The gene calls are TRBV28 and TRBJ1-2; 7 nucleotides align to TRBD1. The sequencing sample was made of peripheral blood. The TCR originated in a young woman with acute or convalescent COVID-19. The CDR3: CASSLSRGWYGYTF. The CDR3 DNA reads TGTGCCAGCAGTTTATCCAGGGGGTGGTATGGCTACACCTTC.